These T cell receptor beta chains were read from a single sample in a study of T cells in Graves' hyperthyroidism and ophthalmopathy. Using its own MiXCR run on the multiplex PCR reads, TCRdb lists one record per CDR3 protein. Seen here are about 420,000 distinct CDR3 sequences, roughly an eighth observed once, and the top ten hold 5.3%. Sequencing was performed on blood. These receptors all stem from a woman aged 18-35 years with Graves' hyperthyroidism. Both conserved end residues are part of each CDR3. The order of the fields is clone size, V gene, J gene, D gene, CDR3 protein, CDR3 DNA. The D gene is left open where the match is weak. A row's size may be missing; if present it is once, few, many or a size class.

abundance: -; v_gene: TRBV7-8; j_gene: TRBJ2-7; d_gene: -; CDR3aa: CASSSGRQGRSITYEQYF; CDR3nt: TGTGCCAGCTCGTCGGGGAGGCAGGGCCGTTCTATTACCTACGAGCAGTACTTC
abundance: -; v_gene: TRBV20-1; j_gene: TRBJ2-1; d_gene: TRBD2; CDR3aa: CSARAGSGSNEQFF; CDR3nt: TGCAGTGCGCGAGCGGGATCTGGATCCAATGAGCAGTTCTTC
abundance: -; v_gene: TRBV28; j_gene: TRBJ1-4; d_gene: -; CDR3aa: CASRTPGGNEKLFF; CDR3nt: TGTGCCAGCAGAACCCCGGGAGGTAATGAAAAACTGTTTTTT
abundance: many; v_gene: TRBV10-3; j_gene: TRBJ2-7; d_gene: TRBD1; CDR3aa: CAATGTGGLEQYF; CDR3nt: TGTGCCGCGACCGGGACAGGGGGTTTGGAGCAGTACTTC
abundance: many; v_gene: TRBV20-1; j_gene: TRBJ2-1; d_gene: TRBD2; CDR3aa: CSAHWGGVIEQFF; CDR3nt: TGCAGTGCCCACTGGGGGGGGGTCATTGAGCAGTTCTTC
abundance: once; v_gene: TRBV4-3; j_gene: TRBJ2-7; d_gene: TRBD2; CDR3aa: CASSQDLKREDSYEQYF; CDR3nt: TGCGCCAGCAGCCAAGATCTCAAGCGGGAGGACTCCTACGAGCAGTACTTC
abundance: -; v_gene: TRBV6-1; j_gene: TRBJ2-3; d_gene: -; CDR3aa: CASSFQKTKNLRTDTQYF; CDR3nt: TGTGCCAGCAGTTTTCAGAAGACGAAAAATTTACGCACAGATACGCAGTATTTT
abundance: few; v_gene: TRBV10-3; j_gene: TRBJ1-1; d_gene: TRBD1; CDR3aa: CAISGGGENTEAFF; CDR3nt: TGTGCCATCAGTGGAGGGGGCGAGAACACTGAAGCTTTCTTT
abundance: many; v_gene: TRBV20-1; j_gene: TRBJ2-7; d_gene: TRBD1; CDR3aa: CSAPGQGVYEQYF; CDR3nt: TGCAGTGCCCCGGGACAGGGGGTCTACGAGCAGTACTTC
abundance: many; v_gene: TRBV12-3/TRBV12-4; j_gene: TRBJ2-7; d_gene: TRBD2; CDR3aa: CASSWEGVTYEQYF; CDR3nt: TGTGCCAGCAGTTGGGAGGGCGTAACCTACGAGCAGTACTTC
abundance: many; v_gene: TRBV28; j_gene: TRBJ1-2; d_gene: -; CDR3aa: CASNSGAIYGYTF; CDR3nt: TGTGCCAGCAATTCAGGGGCGATATATGGCTACACCTTC
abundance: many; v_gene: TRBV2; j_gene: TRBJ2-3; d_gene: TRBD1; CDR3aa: CASSGFGQGDTDTQYF; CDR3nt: TGTGCCAGCAGTGGATTTGGACAGGGGGACACAGATACGCAGTATTTT
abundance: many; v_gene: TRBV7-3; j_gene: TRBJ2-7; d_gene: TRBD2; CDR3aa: CASSPNPVTSGGMIYEQYF; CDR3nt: TGTGCCAGCAGCCCCAACCCCGTGACTAGCGGGGGGATGATCTACGAGCAGTACTTC
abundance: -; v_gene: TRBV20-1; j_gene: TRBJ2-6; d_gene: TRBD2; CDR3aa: CSAREGGAGANVLTF; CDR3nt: TGCAGTGCTAGAGAGGGGGGGGCTGGGGCCAACGTCCTGACTTTC
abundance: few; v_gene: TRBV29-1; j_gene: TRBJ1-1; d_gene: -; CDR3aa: CSVEIVDTEAFF; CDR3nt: TGCAGCGTGGAGATTGTGGACACTGAAGCTTTCTTT
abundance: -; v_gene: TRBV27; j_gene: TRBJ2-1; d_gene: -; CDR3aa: CASSFDNTYNEQFF; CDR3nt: TGTGCCAGCAGTTTTGACAATACCTACAATGAGCAGTTCTTC